This TCR beta chain is drawn from a study of beta chain features in type 1 diabetes. Study-wide points: Sequencing the cDNA could make cells with high TCR expression show up more than they should. Shortening that was moderate but significant affected the TCRB CDR3s of Type 1 diabetes patients in all four CD4+ subsets. Compared to healthy donors, patients appeared to have naive, central memory and Treg TCRB repertoires that were more alike.

All of the isolated RNA was reverse transcribed, so expressed TCRB transcripts were sequenced. Approximately 3.6 million reads per sample were averaged for naive, central memory and regulatory samples. This table comes from immunoSEQ multiplex PCR, and its TCRdb copy is limited to in-frame clones, with some not included. The repertoire consists of roughly 28,000 clones, with roughly three fifths occurring once and the leading ten covering approximately 1.5%. Regarding this clone: Antigen specificity is unknown.

Sorting with CD45RO/CCR7/CD25/CD127/CD95/CD27 yielded naive, central memory, regulatory and stem-like memory CD4+ cells. V lost 4 bases and J 12 bases, leaving 12 bases between the germline ends. The CDR3 sequence is 11 residues long. Germline lookup yields CDR1 SGHNT and CDR2 YENEEA. The sequence was collected from a woman aged 18-35 years with type 1 diabetes. The chain recombines TRBV11-3 with TRBJ1-1, with D uncertain. The sequenced sample consisted of Tregs from blood. Written as DNA, the CDR3 is TGTGCCAGCAGCTCGGCGAGGGCGTCTTTCTTT. Amino acids: CASSSARASFF.